This T cell receptor (beta chain) was observed in a study of cytomegalovirus exposure and HLA in healthy donors. PCR primers comprised 60 Vbeta and 13 Jbeta primers. The table came from immunoSEQ multiplex PCR; TCRdb's copy has only in-frame clones and leaves some out. The repertoire consists of about 180,000 clones, with roughly 75% occurring once and the leading ten covering 1.5% to 2%. Findings and limits, study-wide: The study put 150 or so TCR beta chains on its list as cytomegalovirus-associated.

As regards this clone: Antigen: not known.

Germline V gives CDR1 SGHAT, CDR2 FQNNGV. Trimming removed 8 bases from V and 8 bases from J, with 16 bases in between. The CDR3 contains 13 residues. The origin of this receptor is a woman between 25 and 40 years old in good health and CMV-seronegative. What was sequenced was PBMCs. This chain connects TRBV11-2 to TRBJ2-1; D might be TRBD2 (6 bases). CDR3 sequence (DNA): TGTGCCAGCCTGTCGGCTCCGGGGGATGAGCAGTTCTTC. Protein: CASLSAPGDEQFF.